These 19 T cell receptor beta chains were sequenced from one sample in a study of cytomegalovirus exposure and HLA in healthy donors. The PCR made use of 60 Vbeta and 13 Jbeta primers. Generated by immunoSEQ multiplex PCR, the TCRdb table keeps only in-frame clones and is missing some. Of around 140,000 clones listed, 79% are singletons. Sequencing was carried out using PBMCs. The receptors originated from a male donor in good health and CMV-seronegative.

CDR3: CASSSLPSGELFF. The DNA of the CDR3 is TGCGCCAGCAGCTCGCTCCCCAGCGGGGAGCTGTTTTTT. The gene calls are TRBV5-1 and TRBJ2-2, with unresolved D. V shed 3 bases and J shed 7 bases, with 10 bases lying between them. CDR3 length: 13 amino acids. Germline V gene lookup returns CDR1 SGHRS and CDR2 YFSETQ.

This clone was observed once. The gene calls are TRBV7-3 and TRBJ2-3; 11 bases match TRBD2. The J segment lost 5 bases and the V segment lost 5 bases, leaving 6 bases of the junction unmatched. Germline V lookup: CDR1 SGHTA, CDR2 FQGTGA. CDR3 size: 15 residues. The CDR3 spells CASSVSGGGIDTQYF. The CDR3 coding sequence is TGTGCCAGCAGCGTTAGCGGGGGGGGGATAGATACGCAGTATTTT.

The chain recombines TRBV2 with TRBJ1-2; TRBD1 matches at 7 bases. The V segment lost 5 bases and the J segment 6 bases; nucleotides outside the gene matches: 12. This CDR3 is built from 15 residues. Germline V gene sequence: CDR1 SNHLY, CDR2 FYNNEI. CDR3 DNA sequence: TGTGCCAGCAGTACCCGACAGGGAACTTTAGATGGCTACACCTTC. Its translation is CASSTRQGTLDGYTF.

The genes are TRBV18 and TRBJ2-7; TRBD2 might be the D (6 bases). There are 16 residues in the CDR3. Germline-derived CDR1 and CDR2 are KGHSH and LQKENI. Deletions cut 3 bases from V and 5 bases from J, with 20 bases between. Here the CDR3 reads CASSPPTSYSKNEQYF. CDR3 coding DNA: TGTGCCAGCTCACCCCCGACTAGTTACAGTAAGAACGAGCAGTACTTC.

A remark on this clone: At one end the junction does not follow the germline gene, possibly because of a read error. The same CDR3 arises from other DNA sequences in this sample as well. This chain joins TRBV6-5 and TRBJ1-6; D is possibly TRBD1 (5 bases). Germline-derived CDR1 and CDR2 are MNHEY and SVGAGI. The CDR3 has 15 amino acids. In nucleotides, the CDR3 is TGTGCCAGCAGTTACGGGGCAGGGCCGAATTCACCCCTCCATTTT. Protein product: CASSYGAGPNSPLHF.

For this clone: The germline gene is not matched at one end of the junction; a read error may be the cause. This rearrangement joins TRBV6-6 to TRBJ1-1, with unresolved D. Germline CDR1 reads MNHNY; CDR2 reads SVGAGI (reference sequence). The CDR3 is made up of 14 amino acids. The CDR3 region has the DNA TGTGCCAGCGGTTACTCTACAAGAAACACTGAAGCTTTCTTT. Amino acid sequence: CASGYSTRNTEAFF.

The V gene is TRBV4-2, the J gene TRBJ1-5; no clear D. Trimming removed 0 bases from V and 0 bases from J, with 12 bases in between. Germline values: CDR1 LGHNA, CDR2 YNFKEQ. The CDR3 sequence is 17 residues long. CDR3 nucleotide sequence: TGTGCCAGCAGCCAAGATTCCGCAGTTTATAGCAATCAGCCCCAGCATTTT. Amino acid sequence: CASSQDSAVYSNQPQHF.

This chain joins TRBV7-9 and TRBJ1-5; TRBD1 might be the D (6 bases). Germline-derived CDR1 and CDR2 are SEHNR and FQNEAQ (reference sequence). V lost 5 bases and J 4 bases, leaving 15 bases between the germline ends. The CDR3 spans 15 residues. The CDR3 region is CASSAGQKPNQPQHF. Written as DNA, the CDR3 is TGTGCCAGCAGCGCAGGACAGAAACCGAATCAGCCCCAGCATTTT.

The chain couples TRBV29-1 to TRBJ1-2; possibly TRBD1 for D (6 bases). The germline V gene has CDR1 SQVTM and CDR2 ANQGSEA. This CDR3 is 14 amino acids long. Trimming stripped 4 bases from V and 3 bases from J, with 15 bases between. The CDR3 DNA sequence: TGCAGCGTTGGTACGGCGGGGGCGGACTATGGCTACACCTTC. It encodes CSVGTAGADYGYTF.

This chain joins TRBV25-1 and TRBJ1-2; TRBD1 matches at 8 bases. The junction had 1 base not matched to a gene; V was cut back by 3 bases and J by 4 bases. The germline CDR1 and CDR2 sequences are MGHDK and SYGVNS. CDR3 length: 13 amino acids. CDR3 DNA: TGTGCCAGCAGTGAGGGGACAGGCTATGGCTACACCTTC. Its translation: CASSEGTGYGYTF.

J is TRBJ2-2 and V is TRBV9, with TRBD1 matching over 8 bases. Germline-derived CDR1 and CDR2 are SGDLS and YYNGEE. Trimming took 3 bases from V and 8 from J; bases not matched to a gene: 9. The CDR3 is made up of 15 amino acids. CDR3 loop: CASSARQGPQGELFF. In DNA, the CDR3 is TGTGCCAGCAGCGCCAGACAGGGGCCGCAGGGGGAGCTGTTTTTT.

This clone was counted only a few times. V usage is TRBV7-9 and J usage is TRBJ2-1, with D tentatively TRBD2 (7 bases). The CDR3 length is 16 residues. Trimming took off 5 bases at V and 5 bases at J, with 19 bases between the two ends. Germline CDR1 SEHNR, CDR2 FQNEAQ (reference sequence). CDR3 in DNA: TGTGCCAGCAGCCCGAAGGGAACAGGGAGGGACAATGAGCAGTTCTTC. Protein: CASSPKGTGRDNEQFF.

The sample holds one count of this clone. The rearrangement uses TRBV9 and TRBJ1-5; possible D gene TRBD1, 6 bases. V gave up 0 bases and J gave up 8 bases, with 12 bases separating them. The CDR3 totals 14 residues. Germline loops: CDR1 SGDLS, CDR2 YYNGEE. This chain's CDR3 is CASSVGVGGEPQHF. CDR3 in DNA: TGTGCCAGCAGCGTAGGGGTAGGGGGTGAGCCCCAGCATTTT. The entire variable domain, with the rest obtained from reference TRBV9 and TRBJ1-5, is as follows: DSGVTQTPKHLITATGQRVTLRCSPRSGDLSVYWYQQSLDQGLQFLIQYYNGEERAKGNILERFSAQQFPDLHSELNLSSLELGDSALYFCASSVGVGGEPQHFGDGTRLSIL.

J is TRBJ1-2 and V is TRBV4-1; a weak D match, TRBD1 (5 bases). V lost 4 bases to trimming and J lost 8 bases, with 14 bases between them. This CDR3 contains 13 residues. Germline assignment: CDR1 MGHRA and CDR2 YSYEKL. CDR3 nucleotide sequence: TGCGCCAGCAGCCCCATAGGGGATTTCGGCTACACCTTC. Its protein product is CASSPIGDFGYTF.

The rearrangement joins TRBV7-2 to TRBJ2-7, with 8 bases lining up with TRBD1. This CDR3 spans 15 amino acids. V dropped 0 bases and J dropped 5; count of bases not matched to a gene: 6. The germline V gene encodes CDR1 SGHTA and CDR2 FQGNSA. The CDR3 protein is CASSLAGTGGNEQYF. The CDR3, as DNA: TGTGCCAGCAGCTTAGCCGGGACAGGTGGAAACGAGCAGTACTTC.

The J gene is TRBJ1-3, the V gene TRBV4-2; possible D gene TRBD1, 6 bases. The germline V gene encodes CDR1 LGHNA and CDR2 YNFKEQ. The V end lost 4 bases, the J end lost 4 bases, and 14 bases lay between the germline ends. The CDR3 consists of 15 residues. The CDR3 loop reads CASSPGQGIGNTIYF. Here the CDR3 DNA reads TGTGCCAGCAGCCCCGGCCAGGGGATCGGAAACACCATATATTTT.

This chain connects TRBV5-1 to TRBJ1-4; 10 positions agree with TRBD1. The V segment lost 4 bases and the J segment 7 bases; nucleotides outside the gene matches: 7. CDR1 and CDR2 from the germline V gene are SGHRS and YFSETQ. The CDR3 sequence is 15 residues long. CDR3 amino acids: CASSTGTGAREKLFF. DNA for the CDR3: TGCGCCAGCAGCACAGGGACAGGGGCACGTGAAAAACTGTTTTTT.

As to this clone: This CDR3 fails to terminate in the conserved phenylalanine or tryptophan, so it likely reflects a read error. The chain joins TRBV7-2 to TRBJ2-7; the D gene is possibly TRBD1 (5 bases). V lost 1 base to trimming and J lost 1 base, with 8 bases between them. CDR3 length: 14 residues. In germline, CDR1 is SGHTA, CDR2 FQGNSA. The DNA of the CDR3 is TGTGCCAGCAGCTTAGTCAGGGATTCCTACGAGCAGTACCTC. This translates into CASSLVRDSYEQYL.

This rearrangement joins TRBV4-1 to TRBJ2-2, with D perhaps TRBD2 (6 bases). V was clipped by 4 bases and J by 4 bases, with 16 bases between them. This CDR3 region has 16 residues. Germline CDR1 and CDR2: MGHRA and YSYEKL. CDR3 sequence: CASSPGSGDTTGELFF. The DNA for the CDR3 is TGCGCCAGCAGCCCGGGGTCGGGGGATACCACCGGGGAGCTGTTTTTT.